Listed here is a single TCR beta chain. Germline V gives CDR1 LNHDA, CDR2 SQIVND (reference sequence). CDR3 length: 13 amino acids. The germline V and J ends were trimmed by 2 bases and 1 base, with 6 bases remaining between them. Template material for TCR beta VDJ and CDR3 profiling consisted of genomic DNA. In TCRdb, the reads were re-called with MiXCR into one record per CDR3 protein. The sample contains about 120,000 distinct CDR3 sequences, roughly 55% of which appear only once. This specimen belongs to a study of CD8+CD57+ T cells in acquired aplastic anemia. About the research overall: Recorded DNA amounts for sorted CD4+ and CD8+ cells had an average of approximately 3 ug.

For sequencing, patients were chosen who had shown expansion of CD8+CD57+ cells by flow cytometry. The source material was sorted CD4+, CD8+, or CD8+CD57+ T cells (not recorded which) from PBMCs. This TCR was sampled from a human donor with aplastic anemia. The genes are TRBV19 and TRBJ2-7; D remains unclear. The CDR3 sequence is CASSIPQSYEQYF. The CDR3 DNA is TGTGCCAGTAGTATACCCCAGTCCTACGAGCAGTACTTC.